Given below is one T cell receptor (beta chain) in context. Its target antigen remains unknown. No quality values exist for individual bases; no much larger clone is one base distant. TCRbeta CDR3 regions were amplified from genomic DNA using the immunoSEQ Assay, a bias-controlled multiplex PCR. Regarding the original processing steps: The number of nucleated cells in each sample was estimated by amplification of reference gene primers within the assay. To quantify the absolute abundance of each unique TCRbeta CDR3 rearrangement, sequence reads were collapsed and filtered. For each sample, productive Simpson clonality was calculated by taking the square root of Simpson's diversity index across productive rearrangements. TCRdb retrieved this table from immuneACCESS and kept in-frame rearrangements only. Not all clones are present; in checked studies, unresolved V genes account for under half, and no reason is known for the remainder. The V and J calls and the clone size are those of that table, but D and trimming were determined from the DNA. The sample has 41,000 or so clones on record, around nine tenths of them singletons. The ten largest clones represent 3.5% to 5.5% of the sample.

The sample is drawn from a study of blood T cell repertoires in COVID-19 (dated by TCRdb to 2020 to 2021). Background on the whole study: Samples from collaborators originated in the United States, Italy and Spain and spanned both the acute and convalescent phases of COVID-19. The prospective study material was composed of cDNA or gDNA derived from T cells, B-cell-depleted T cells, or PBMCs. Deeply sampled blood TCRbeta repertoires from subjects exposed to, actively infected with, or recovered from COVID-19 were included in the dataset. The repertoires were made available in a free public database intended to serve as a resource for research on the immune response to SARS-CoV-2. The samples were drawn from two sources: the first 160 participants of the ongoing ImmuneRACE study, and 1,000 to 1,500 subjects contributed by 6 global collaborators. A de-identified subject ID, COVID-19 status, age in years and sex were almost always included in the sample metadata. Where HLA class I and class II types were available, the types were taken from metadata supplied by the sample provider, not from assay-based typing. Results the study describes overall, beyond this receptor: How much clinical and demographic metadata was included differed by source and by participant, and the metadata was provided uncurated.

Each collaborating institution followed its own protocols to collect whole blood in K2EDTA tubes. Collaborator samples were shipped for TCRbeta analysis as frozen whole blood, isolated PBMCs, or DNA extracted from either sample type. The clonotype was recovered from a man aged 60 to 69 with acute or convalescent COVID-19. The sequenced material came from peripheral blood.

The bases are TGTGCCAGCAGTTTAGGGGCAGTCGGCAATCAGCCCCAGCATTTT. This yields the protein CASSLGAVGNQPQHF. This receptor chain uses TRBV6-2 or TRBV6-3 and TRBJ1-5, with TRBD1 tentatively as D gene (5 bases match). The V and J ends are trimmed by 4 bases and 2 bases, leaving 12 bases between them. CDR1 and CDR2 are read off the germline V gene as MNHEY and SVGEGT. Taken from cysteine to phenylalanine, the CDR3 has 15 residues. CDR3 DNA only is kept here, 45 bases in frame from base 1.